The present T cell receptor beta chain was sequenced within a study of response to subunit inactivated influenza vaccine. The germline CDR1 and CDR2 sequences are SGHTA and FQGTGA. Trimming took off 2 bases at V and 6 bases at J, with 14 bases between the two ends. The CDR3 contains 15 residues. MiXCR, run by TCRdb on the RT-PCR reads, gives a single entry per CDR3 protein. Of hundreds of thousands of distinct CDR3 sequences listed, 10% to 15% were seen once; the top ten hold 10% to 15%. Only a few counts were recorded for this clonotype. Its antigen remains unidentified. Study-level points and caveats: Few new T cells, the authors suggested, are recruited by each seasonal influenza vaccination.

Specimen: PBMCs from blood, collected more than 35 days after vaccination. The receptor comes from a man aged 50 to 60 who received an inactivated influenza vaccine. The chain combines TRBV7-3 with TRBJ2-1; D gene uncertain. The DNA for the CDR3 is TGTGCCAGCAGCTTACAACCCTCCGGGCGCAATGAGCAGTTCTTC. Protein sequence: CASSLQPSGRNEQFF. Full variable domain (missing parts from reference TRBV7-3 and TRBJ2-1): GAGVSQTPSNKVTEKGKYVELRCDPISGHTALYWYRQSLGQGPEFLIYFQGTGAADDSGLPNDRFFAVRPEGSVSTLKIQRTERGDSAVYLCASSLQPSGRNEQFFGPGTRLTVL.